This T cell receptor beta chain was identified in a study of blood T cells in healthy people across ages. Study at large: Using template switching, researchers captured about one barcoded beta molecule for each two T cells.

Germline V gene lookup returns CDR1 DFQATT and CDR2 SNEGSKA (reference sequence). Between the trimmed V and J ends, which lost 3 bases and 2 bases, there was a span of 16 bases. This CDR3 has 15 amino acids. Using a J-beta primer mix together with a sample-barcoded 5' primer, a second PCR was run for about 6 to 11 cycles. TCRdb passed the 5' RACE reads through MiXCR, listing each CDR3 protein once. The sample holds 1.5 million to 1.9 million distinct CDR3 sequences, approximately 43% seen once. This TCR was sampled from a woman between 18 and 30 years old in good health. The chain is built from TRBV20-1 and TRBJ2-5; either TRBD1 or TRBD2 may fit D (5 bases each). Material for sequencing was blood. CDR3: CSASPTRGIQETQYF. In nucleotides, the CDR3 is TGCAGTGCTAGCCCAACGAGGGGCATACAAGAGACCCAGTACTTC.